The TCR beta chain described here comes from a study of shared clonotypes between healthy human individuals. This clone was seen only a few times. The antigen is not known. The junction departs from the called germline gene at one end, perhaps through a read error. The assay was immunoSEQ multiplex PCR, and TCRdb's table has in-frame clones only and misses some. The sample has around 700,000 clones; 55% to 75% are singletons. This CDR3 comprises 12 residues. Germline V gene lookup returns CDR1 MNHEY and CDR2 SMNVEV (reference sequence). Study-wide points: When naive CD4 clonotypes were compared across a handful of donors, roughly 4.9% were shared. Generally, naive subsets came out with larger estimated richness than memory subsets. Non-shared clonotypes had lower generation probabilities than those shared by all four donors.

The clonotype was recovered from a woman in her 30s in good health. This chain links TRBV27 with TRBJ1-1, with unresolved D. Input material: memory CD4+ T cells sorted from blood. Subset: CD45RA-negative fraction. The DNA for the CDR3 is TGTGCCAGCAGCCTGCTAAGGTCTGAGGCTTTCTTT. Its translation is CASSLLRSEAFF.